Presented here are 3 T cell receptor beta chains from one specimen sequenced in a study of regulatory T cells in long-lasting Graves disease. Time point specified: newly diagnosed GD, antithyroid drugs for less than 3 months. There was RNA extracted from PBMCs, and the TCR library was made from it. Relying on iRepertoire HTBI primers and Arm-PCR of CDR3 regions, the team built TCR beta libraries. TCRdb re-called the multiplex PCR reads with MiXCR, one entry per CDR3 protein. The sample shows approximately 230,000 distinct CDR3 sequences, around 18% of them seen only once. Sequenced here: peripheral blood mononuclear cells (PBMCs), sampled at new diagnosis, from a patient treated with antithyroid drugs. These receptors were taken from a female donor with Graves disease.

Remarks on this clonotype: This sequence may be a read error, since a much larger clone differs from it by one base. The V gene is TRBV11-3, the J gene TRBJ2-5; the match to TRBD2 covers 10 bases. The germline V gene encodes CDR1 SGHNT and CDR2 YENEEA. CDR3 length: 21 residues. In nucleotides, the CDR3 is TGTGCCAACAGCTTAGTTATTTCTGCATTTAGCGGGAGGAGTACCACGGGGACCCAGTACTTC. Protein: CANSLVISAFSGRSTTGTQYF.

This clonotype was detected ten times or more. The CDR3 DNA reads TGTGCCAGCAGTTACTTAGGTTCCAGCGGGCGACCCGGGGAGCAGTACTTC. Amino acids: CASSYLGSSGRPGEQYF. The chain uses TRBV6-2 or TRBV6-3 and TRBJ2-7; D possibly corresponds to TRBD2 (6 bases). CDR1 is MNHEY and CDR2 is SVGEGT in the germline V gene. There are 17 residues in the CDR3. V lost 1 base to trimming and J lost 7 bases, with 23 bases between them.

In the case of this clonotype: One base separates it from a far larger clone, so it is likely a read error. The chain is built from TRBV6-2 or TRBV6-3 and TRBJ2-5; 8 nucleotides agree with TRBD2. Germline V lookup: CDR1 MNHEY, CDR2 SVGEGT. The CDR3 extends over 14 amino acids. The CDR3 sequence: CASSGAGDSEAQYF. DNA of the CDR3: TGTGCCAGCAGTGGAGCGGGAGATTCAGAGGCCCAGTACTTC.